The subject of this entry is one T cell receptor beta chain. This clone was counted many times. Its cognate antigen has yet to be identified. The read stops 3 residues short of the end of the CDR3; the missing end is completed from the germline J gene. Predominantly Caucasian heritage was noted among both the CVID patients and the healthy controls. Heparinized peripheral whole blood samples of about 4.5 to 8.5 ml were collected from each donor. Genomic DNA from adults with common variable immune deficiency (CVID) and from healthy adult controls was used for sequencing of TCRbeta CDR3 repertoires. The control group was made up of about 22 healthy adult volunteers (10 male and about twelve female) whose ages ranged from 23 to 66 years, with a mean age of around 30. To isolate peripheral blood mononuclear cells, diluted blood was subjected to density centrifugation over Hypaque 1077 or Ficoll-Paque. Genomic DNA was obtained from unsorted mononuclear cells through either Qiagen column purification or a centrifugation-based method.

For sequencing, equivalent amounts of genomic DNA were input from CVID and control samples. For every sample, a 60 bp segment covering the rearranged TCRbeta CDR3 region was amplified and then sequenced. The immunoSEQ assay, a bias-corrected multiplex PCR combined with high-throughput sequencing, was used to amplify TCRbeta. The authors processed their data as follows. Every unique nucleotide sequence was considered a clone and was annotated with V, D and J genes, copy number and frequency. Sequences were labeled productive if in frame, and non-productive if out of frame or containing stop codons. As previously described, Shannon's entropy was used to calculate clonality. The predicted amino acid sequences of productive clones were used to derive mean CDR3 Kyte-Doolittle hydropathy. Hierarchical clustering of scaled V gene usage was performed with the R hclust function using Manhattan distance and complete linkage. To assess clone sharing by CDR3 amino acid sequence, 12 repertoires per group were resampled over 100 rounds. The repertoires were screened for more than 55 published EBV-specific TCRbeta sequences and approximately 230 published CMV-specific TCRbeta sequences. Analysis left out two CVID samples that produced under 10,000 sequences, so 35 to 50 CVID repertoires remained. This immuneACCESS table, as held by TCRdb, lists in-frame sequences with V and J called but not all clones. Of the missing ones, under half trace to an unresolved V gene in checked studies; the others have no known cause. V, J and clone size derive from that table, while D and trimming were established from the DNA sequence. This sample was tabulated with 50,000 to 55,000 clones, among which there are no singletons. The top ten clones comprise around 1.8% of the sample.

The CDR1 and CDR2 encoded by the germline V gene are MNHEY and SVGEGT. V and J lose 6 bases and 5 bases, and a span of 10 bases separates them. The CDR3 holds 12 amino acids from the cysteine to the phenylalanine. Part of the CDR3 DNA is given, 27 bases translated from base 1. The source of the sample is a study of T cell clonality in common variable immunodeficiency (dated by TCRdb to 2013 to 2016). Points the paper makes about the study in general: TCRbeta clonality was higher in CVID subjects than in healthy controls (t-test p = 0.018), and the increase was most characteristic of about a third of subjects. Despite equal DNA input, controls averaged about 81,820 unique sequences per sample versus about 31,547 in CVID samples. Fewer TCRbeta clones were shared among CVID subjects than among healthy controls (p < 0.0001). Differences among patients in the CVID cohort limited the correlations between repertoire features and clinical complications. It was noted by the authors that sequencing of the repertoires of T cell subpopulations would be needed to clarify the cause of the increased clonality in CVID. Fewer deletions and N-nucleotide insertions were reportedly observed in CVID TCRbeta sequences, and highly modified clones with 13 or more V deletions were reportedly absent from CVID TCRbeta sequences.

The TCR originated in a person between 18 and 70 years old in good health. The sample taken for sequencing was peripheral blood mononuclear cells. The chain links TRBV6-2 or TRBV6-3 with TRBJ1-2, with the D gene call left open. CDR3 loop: CASSLTDYGYTF. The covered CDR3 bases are TGTGCCAGCAGCCTCACAGATTATGGC.